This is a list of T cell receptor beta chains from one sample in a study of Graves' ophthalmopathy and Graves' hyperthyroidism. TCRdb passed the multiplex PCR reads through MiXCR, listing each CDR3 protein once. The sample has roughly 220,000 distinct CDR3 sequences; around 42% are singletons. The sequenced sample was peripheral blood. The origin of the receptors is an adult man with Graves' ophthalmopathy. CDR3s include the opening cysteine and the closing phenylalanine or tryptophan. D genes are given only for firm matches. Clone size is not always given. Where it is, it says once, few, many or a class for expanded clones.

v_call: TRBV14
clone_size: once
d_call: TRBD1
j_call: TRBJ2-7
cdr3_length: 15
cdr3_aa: CASRHGQGATYEQYF
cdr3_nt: TGTGCCAGCAGACATGGACAGGGGGCGACCTACGAGCAGTACTTC

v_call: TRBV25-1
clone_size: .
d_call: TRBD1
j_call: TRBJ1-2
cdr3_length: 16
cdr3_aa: CASSPPGQGKYYGYTF
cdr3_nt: TGTGCCAGCAGTCCACCGGGACAGGGGAAGTACTATGGCTACACCTTC

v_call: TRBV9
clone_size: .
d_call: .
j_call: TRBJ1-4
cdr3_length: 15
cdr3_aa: CASSVGGGTNEKLFF
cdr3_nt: TGTGCCAGCAGCGTGGGGGGCGGAACTAATGAAAAACTGTTTTTT

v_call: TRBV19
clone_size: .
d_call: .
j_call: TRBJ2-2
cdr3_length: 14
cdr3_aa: CASTGWQLTGELFF
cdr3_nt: TGTGCCAGTACGGGTTGGCAACTCACCGGGGAGCTGTTTTTT

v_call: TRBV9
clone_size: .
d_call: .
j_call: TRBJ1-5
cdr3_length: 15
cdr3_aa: CASSVGGPPPQPQHF
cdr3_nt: TGTGCCAGCAGCGTAGGGGGCCCCCCACCTCAGCCCCAGCATTTT

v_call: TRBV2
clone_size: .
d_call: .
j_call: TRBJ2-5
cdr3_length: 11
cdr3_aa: CASTPGETQYF
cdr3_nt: TGTGCCAGCACTCCGGGGGAGACCCAGTACTTC

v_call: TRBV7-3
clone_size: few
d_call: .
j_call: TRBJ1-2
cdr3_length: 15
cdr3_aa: CASSFSFPGVDGYTF
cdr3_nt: TGTGCCAGCAGCTTTTCTTTCCCAGGGGTGGATGGCTACACCTTC

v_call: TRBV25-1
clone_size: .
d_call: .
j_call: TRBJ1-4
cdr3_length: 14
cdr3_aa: CASSEMAGGEKLFF
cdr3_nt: TGTGCCAGCAGTGAAATGGCCGGGGGTGAAAAACTGTTTTTT

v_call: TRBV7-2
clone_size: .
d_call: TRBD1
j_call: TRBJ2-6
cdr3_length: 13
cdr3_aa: CASSLVTGDVLTF
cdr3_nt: TGTGCCAGCAGCTTAGTGACAGGGGACGTCCTGACTTTC

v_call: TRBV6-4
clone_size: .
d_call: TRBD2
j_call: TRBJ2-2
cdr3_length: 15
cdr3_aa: CASSAGTSHTGELFF
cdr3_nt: TGTGCCAGCAGCGCCGGGACTAGCCACACCGGGGAGCTGTTTTTT

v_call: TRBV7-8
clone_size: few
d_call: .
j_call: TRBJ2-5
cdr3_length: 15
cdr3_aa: CASSLSGARPETQYF
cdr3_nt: TGTGCCAGCAGTTTATCAGGAGCTCGGCCGGAGACCCAGTACTTC

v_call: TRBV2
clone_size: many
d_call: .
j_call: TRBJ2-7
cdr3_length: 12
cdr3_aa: CASRASSYEQYF
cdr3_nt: TGTGCCAGCAGGGCGAGCTCCTACGAGCAGTACTTC

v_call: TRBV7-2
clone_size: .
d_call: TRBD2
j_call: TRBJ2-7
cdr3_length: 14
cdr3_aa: CASSQAGTTYEQYF
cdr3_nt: TGCGCCAGCAGCCAAGCCGGGACTACCTACGAGCAGTACTTC

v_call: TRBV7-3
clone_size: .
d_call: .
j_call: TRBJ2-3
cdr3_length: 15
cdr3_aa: CASSDGRGRTDTQYF
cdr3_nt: TGTGCCAGCAGCGACGGTCGGGGGAGGACAGATACGCAGTATTTT

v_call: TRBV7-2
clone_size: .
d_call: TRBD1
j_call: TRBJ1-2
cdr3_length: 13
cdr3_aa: CASSLSDRVGYTF
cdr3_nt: TGTGCCAGCAGCTTGAGTGACAGGGTGGGCTACACCTTC

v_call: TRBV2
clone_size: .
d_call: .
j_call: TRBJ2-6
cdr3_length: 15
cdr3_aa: CASPGRSSGANVLTF
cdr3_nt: TGTGCCAGCCCGGGACGTAGCTCTGGGGCCAACGTCCTGACTTTC

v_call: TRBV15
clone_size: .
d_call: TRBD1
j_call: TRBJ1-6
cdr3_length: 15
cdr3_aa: CATSRETGKNSPLHF
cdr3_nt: TGTGCCACCAGCAGAGAGACAGGGAAGAATTCACCCCTCCACTTT

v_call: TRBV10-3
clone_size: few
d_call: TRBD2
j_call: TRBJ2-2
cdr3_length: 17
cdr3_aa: CAISGTSGVANTGELFF
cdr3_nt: TGTGCCATCAGCGGGACTAGCGGGGTCGCGAACACCGGGGAGCTGTTTTTT

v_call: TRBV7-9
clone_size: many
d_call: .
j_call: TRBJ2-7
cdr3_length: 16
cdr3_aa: CASSLAGGASSYEQYF
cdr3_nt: TGTGCCAGCAGCTTGGCCGGGGGTGCCAGCTCCTACGAGCAGTACTTC

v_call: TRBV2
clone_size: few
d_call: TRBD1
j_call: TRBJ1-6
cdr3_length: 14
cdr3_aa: CASSDRQGHSPLHF
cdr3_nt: TGTGCCAGCAGTGATCGACAGGGACATTCACCCCTCCACTTT

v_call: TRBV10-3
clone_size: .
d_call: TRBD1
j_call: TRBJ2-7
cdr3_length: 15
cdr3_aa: CAISSPGQGAYEQYF
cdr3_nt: TGTGCCATCAGTTCACCGGGACAGGGGGCTTACGAGCAGTACTTC

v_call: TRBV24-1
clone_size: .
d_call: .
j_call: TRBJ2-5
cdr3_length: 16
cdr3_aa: CATSDPRARGQETQYF
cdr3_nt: TGTGCCACCAGTGATCCTAGGGCCCGCGGCCAAGAGACCCAGTACTTC

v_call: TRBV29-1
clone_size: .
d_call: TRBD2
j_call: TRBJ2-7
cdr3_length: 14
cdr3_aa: CSVEGRETQYEQYF
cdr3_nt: TGCAGCGTTGAAGGGCGGGAGACCCAATACGAGCAGTACTTC

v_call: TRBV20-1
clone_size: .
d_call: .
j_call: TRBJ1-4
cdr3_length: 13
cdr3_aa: CSGVGPTAEKLFF
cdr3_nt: TGCAGTGGAGTGGGACCGACGGCGGAAAAACTGTTTTTT

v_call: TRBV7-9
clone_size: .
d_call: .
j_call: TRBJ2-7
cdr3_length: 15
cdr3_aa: CASSQGSGHNYEQYF
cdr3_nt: TGCGCCAGCAGCCAAGGGAGTGGTCATAACTACGAGCAGTACTTC

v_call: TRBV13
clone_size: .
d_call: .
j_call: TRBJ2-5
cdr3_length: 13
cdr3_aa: CAWSVHEIETQYF
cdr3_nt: TGTGCCTGGAGTGTACATGAGATAGAGACCCAGTACTTC

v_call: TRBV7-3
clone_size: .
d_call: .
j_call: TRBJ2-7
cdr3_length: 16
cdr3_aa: CASSQDYDRRDYEQYF
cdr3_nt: TGCGCCAGCAGCCAAGACTATGACCGCCGGGATTACGAGCAGTACTTC

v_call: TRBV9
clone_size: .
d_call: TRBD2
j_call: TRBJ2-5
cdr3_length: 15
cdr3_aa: CASSASGGRVETQYF
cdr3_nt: TGTGCCAGCAGCGCGAGCGGGGGGAGGGTCGAGACCCAGTACTTC

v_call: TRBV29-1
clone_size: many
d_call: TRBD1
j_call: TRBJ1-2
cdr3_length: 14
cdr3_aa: CSVEAARGNYGYTF
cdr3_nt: TGCAGCGTTGAAGCGGCCAGGGGGAACTATGGCTACACCTTC

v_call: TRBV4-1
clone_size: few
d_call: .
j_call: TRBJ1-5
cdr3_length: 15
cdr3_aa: CASRQTRSGNQPQHF
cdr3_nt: TGCGCCAGCAGACAGACCAGGAGTGGCAATCAGCCCCAGCATTTT

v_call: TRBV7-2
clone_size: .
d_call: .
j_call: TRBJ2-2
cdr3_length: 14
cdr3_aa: CASSYGRRTGELFF
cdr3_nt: TGTGCCAGCAGTTACGGCAGAAGGACCGGGGAGCTGTTTTTT

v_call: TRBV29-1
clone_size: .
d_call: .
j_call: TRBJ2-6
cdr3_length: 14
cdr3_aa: CSKATPSGANVLTF
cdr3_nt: TGCAGCAAGGCAACACCCTCTGGGGCCAACGTCCTGACTTTC

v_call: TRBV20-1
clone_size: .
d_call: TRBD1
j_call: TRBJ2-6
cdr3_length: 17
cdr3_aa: CSARGQGNFSGANVLTF
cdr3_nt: TGCAGTGCTAGAGGACAGGGGAACTTCTCTGGGGCCAACGTCCTGACTTTC

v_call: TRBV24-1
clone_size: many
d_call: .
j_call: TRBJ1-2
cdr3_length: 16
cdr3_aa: CATSDALQGDTYGYTF
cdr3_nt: TGTGCCACCAGTGATGCCCTCCAGGGCGATACCTATGGCTACACCTTC

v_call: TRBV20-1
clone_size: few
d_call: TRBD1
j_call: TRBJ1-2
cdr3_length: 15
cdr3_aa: CSATGTGGANYGYTF
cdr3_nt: TGCAGTGCTACCGGGACAGGGGGCGCGAACTATGGCTACACCTTC

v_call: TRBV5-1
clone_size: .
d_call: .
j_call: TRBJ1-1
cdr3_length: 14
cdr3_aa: CASSLGLLNTEAFF
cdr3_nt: TGCGCCAGCAGCTTGGGACTACTTAACACTGAAGCTTTCTTT

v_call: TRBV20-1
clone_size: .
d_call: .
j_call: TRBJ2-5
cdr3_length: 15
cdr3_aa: CSAKVPSGREETQYF
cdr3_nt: TGCAGTGCTAAGGTCCCCTCAGGGCGGGAAGAGACCCAGTACTTC

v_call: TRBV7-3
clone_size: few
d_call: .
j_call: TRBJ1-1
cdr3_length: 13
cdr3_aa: CASSLRQDTEAFF
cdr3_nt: TGCGCCAGCAGCTTAAGACAGGACACTGAAGCTTTCTTT

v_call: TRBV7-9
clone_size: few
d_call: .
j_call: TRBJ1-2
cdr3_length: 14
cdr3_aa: CASSLVPDSYGYTF
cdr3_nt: TGTGCCAGCAGCTTAGTCCCCGACAGCTATGGCTACACCTTC

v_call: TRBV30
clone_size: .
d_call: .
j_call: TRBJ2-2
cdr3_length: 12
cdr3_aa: CAWGLRIRELFF
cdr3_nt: TGTGCCTGGGGACTAAGGATCCGGGAGCTGTTTTTT

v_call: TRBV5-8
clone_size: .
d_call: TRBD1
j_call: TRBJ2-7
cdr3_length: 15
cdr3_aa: CASSGGQGFSYEQYF
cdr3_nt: TGTGCCAGCAGTGGAGGACAGGGCTTCTCCTACGAGCAGTACTTC

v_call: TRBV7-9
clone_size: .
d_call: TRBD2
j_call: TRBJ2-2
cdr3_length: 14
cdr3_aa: CASSWTSGARELFF
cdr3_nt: TGTGCCAGCAGCTGGACTAGCGGGGCCCGGGAGCTGTTTTTT

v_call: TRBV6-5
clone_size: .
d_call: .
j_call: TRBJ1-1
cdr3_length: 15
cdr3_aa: CASTPATTANTEAFF
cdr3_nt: TGTGCCAGCACCCCTGCGACTACGGCGAACACTGAAGCTTTCTTT

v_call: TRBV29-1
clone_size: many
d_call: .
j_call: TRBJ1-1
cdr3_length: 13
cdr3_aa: CSLNRDPNTEAFF
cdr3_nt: TGCAGCCTAAACAGGGACCCGAACACTGAAGCTTTCTTT

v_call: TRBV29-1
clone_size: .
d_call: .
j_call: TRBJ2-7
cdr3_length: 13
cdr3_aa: CSVEDRKGGEQYF
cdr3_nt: TGCAGCGTTGAAGATAGAAAGGGAGGTGAGCAGTACTTC

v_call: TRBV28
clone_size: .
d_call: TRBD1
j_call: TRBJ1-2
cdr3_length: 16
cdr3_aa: CASRRQGGSDNYGYTF
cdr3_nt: TGTGCCAGCAGAAGACAGGGGGGAAGCGATAACTATGGCTACACCTTC

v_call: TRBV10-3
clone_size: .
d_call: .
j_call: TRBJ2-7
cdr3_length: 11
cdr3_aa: CATPAGDEQYF
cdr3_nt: TGTGCCACCCCTGCGGGCGACGAGCAGTACTTC

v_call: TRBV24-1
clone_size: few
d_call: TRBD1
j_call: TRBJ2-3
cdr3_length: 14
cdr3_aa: CATSDATGADTQYF
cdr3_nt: TGTGCCACCAGTGATGCAACAGGGGCAGATACGCAGTATTTT

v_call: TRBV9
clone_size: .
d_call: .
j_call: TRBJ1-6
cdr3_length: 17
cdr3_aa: CASSVENTVKDNSPLHF
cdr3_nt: TGTGCCAGCAGCGTAGAAAACACAGTAAAAGATAATTCACCCCTCCACTTT

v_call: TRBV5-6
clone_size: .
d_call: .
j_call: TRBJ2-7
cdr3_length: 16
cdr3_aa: CASSRRRTAPSYEQYF
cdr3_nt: TGTGCCAGCAGCCGGCGGAGGACAGCCCCCTCCTACGAGCAGTACTTC

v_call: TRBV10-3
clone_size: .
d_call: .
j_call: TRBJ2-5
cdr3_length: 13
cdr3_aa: CASSDGVEETQYF
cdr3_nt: TGTGCCAGCAGTGACGGCGTAGAAGAGACCCAGTACTTC

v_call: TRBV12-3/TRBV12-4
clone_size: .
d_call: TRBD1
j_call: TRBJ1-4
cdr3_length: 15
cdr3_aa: CASSSPGQANEKLFF
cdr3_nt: TGCGCCAGCAGCTCCCCGGGACAGGCTAATGAAAAACTGTTTTTT

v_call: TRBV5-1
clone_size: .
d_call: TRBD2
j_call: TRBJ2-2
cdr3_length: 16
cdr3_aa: CASSLALAGGTGELFF
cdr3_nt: TGCGCCAGCAGCTTGGCTCTAGCGGGAGGGACCGGGGAGCTGTTTTTT

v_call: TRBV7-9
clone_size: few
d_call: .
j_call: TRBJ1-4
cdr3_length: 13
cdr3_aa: CASEGGTDEKLFF
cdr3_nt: TGTGCCAGCGAAGGTGGAACGGATGAAAAACTGTTTTTT